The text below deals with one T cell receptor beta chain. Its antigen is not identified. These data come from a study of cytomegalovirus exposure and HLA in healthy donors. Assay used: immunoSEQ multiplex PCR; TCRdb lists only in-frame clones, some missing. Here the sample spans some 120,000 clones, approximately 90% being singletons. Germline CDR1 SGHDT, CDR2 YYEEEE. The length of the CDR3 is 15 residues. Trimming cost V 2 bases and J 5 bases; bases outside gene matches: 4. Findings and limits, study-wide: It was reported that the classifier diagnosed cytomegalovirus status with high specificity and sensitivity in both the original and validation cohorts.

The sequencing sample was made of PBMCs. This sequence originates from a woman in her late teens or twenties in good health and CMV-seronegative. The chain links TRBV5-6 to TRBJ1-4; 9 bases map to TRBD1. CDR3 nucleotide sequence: TGTGCCAGCAGCTTAAGGACAGGGGCAAATGAAAAACTGTTTTTT. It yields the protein CASSLRTGANEKLFF.